This TCR beta chain was observed in a study of blood T cell repertoires in COVID-19. Study background: The United States, Italy and Spain supplied acute and convalescent COVID-19 samples. Nucleic acid was either cDNA or gDNA, and it came from T cells, B-cell-depleted T cells, or PBMCs.

On this clone itself: Likely a read error: the CDR3 ends without its conserved phenylalanine or tryptophan.

TCRdb's copy holds only in-frame clones and misses some; the assay was immunoSEQ multiplex PCR. The table records some 97,000 clones, around four fifths of them present only once. The germline CDR1 and CDR2 sequences are GTSNPN and SVGIG (reference sequence). The CDR3 is 16 residues long. The V and J ends lost 1 base and 0 bases respectively, with 10 bases between them. The sample consisted of peripheral blood. This chain uses TRBV30 with TRBJ1-6; no clear D gene. This receptor was obtained from a woman in her 70s with acute or convalescent COVID-19. The CDR3 DNA follows: TGTGCCTGGAGTGGAGAGGTGATCTCCTATAATTCACCCCTCCACCTT. Translation: CAWSGEVISYNSPLHL.